This TCR beta chain was identified in a study of blood T cell repertoires in COVID-19. Study details: From the United States, Italy and Spain came samples of acute and convalescent COVID-19.

The CDR3 extends over 16 amino acids. The ends were cut back, 4 bases at V and 6 bases at J, with 19 bases in the middle. CDR1 is SGHTS, CDR2 YDEGEE, per germline. Source study methods: Researchers report that nucleated cell counts were estimated from reference gene primer amplification. The assay was immunoSEQ multiplex PCR, and TCRdb's table has in-frame clones only and misses some. That table furnishes V, J and clone size, whereas the DNA furnished D and trimming. The sample consists of roughly 250,000 clones, 85% to 90% of them appearing once. The chain is built from TRBV5-8 and TRBJ1-4; the D gene is possibly TRBD1 (5 bases). Sequenced input: peripheral blood. The origin of this receptor is a woman aged 40 to 50 with acute or convalescent COVID-19. The DNA for the CDR3 is TGTGCCAGCAGCCCAGGGACTTCTCTAGGGGATGAAAAACTGTTTTTT. This translates into CASSPGTSLGDEKLFF.